This T cell receptor (beta chain) was profiled in a study of control samples from healthy donors and cancer patients. Some clones are missing from TCRdb's copy, which holds only in-frame ones; the method was immunoSEQ multiplex PCR. The sample lists about 160,000 clones, 85% to 95% occurring once. Trimming stripped 3 bases from V and 0 bases from J, with 15 bases between. The length of the CDR3 is 16 residues. Germline V lookup: CDR1 SQVTM, CDR2 ANQGSEA. This rearrangement joins TRBV29-1 to TRBJ1-3, with D tentatively TRBD1 (6 bases). This sequence was found in a woman aged 40 to 50 in good health. Specimen: blood. The CDR3, as DNA: TGCAGCGTTGAGAAGAGACAGGCGTACTCTGGAAACACCATATATTTT. The encoded protein is CSVEKRQAYSGNTIYF.